This T cell receptor beta chain comes out of a study of sequential checkpoint blockade in melanoma. TCRdb keeps only in-frame clones here, not all; method: immunoSEQ multiplex PCR. Of several thousand clones listed, around three fifths are singletons. Treatment here: randomized to nivolumab then ipilimumab (arm A) or the reverse (arm B). The origin of this receptor is a human donor with melanoma. Sequenced here: CD8+ T cells sorted from blood (inferred from file names), sampled from a patient given nivolumab and ipilimumab in sequence.

This CDR3 reads CASSQGPKGTGGYEQYF. CDR3 nucleotide sequence: TGCGCCAGCAGCCAAGGCCCGAAGGGGACAGGGGGATACGAGCAGTACTTC. V and J are TRBV4-1 and TRBJ2-7; the match to TRBD1 covers 11 bases. CDR3 length: 17 amino acids. Losses at the gene ends were 1 base for V and 4 bases for J; bases not matched to a gene: 9. Germline CDR1 is MGHRA and CDR2 is YSYEKL.